Below, 32 T cell receptor beta chains from the same sample are listed, as sequenced in a study of response to subunit inactivated influenza vaccine. TCRdb independently ran MiXCR on the RT-PCR reads; one entry per CDR3 protein. There are approximately 530,000 distinct CDR3 sequences in the sample; about 8% occur only once, and about an eighth lies in the top ten. The sample in question was PBMCs from blood, obtained around 25 months after vaccination. Receptor source: a man aged 45-69 years who received an inactivated influenza vaccine.

In the case of this clonotype: The junction shows a germline mismatch at one end, possibly a read error. This rearrangement joins TRBV20-1 to TRBJ2-3; 12 bases fit TRBD2. Germline V gives CDR1 DFQATT, CDR2 SNEGSKA (reference sequence). This CDR3 is 16 amino acids long. CDR3 DNA: TGCTGTGCGTCAGGACTAGCGGGGCACAACACAGATACGCAGTATTTT. Translating it yields CCASGLAGHNTDTQYF.

V usage is TRBV20-1 and J usage is TRBJ2-3; 9 nucleotides align to TRBD2. From germline, CDR1 is DFQATT and CDR2 SNEGSKA (reference sequence). J was trimmed by 4 bases and V by 1 base; bases with no gene match: 3. CDR3 length: 14 amino acids. CDR3 nucleotides: TGCAGTGCTAGAGTGCGGGGGGGGTCAGATACGCAGTATTTT. This encodes CSARVRGGSDTQYF.

The J gene is TRBJ1-3, the V gene TRBV4-2; TRBD1 aligns across 9 bases. Looked up from germline, CDR1 is LGHNA and CDR2 is YNFKEQ. The CDR3 sequence is 18 residues long. Trimming removed 0 bases from V and 5 bases from J; junction bases left unmatched: 11. CDR3 coding DNA: TGTGCCAGCAGCCAAGATACACAGGGACAGGGCAGGCGAAACACCATATATTTT. This gives the protein CASSQDTQGQGRRNTIYF.

The rearrangement links TRBV4-1 to TRBJ2-1; unclear D gene. CDR1 is MGHRA and CDR2 is YSYEKL in the germline V gene. V lost 4 bases to trimming and J lost 6 bases, with 10 bases between them. The CDR3 is 13 residues long. For the CDR3, the DNA is TGCGCCAGCAGCCTCAGTGCTGGCAATGAGCAGTTCTTC. It translates to CASSLSAGNEQFF.

The V gene is TRBV6-1, the J gene TRBJ2-3, with D tentatively TRBD1 (8 bases). The germline V gene encodes CDR1 MNHNS and CDR2 SASEGT. The CDR3 spans 12 residues. V dropped 7 bases and J dropped 11 bases, with 16 bases sitting between them. CDR3 loop: CASTNRGGQQYF. Here the CDR3 DNA reads TGTGCCAGCACCAACAGGGGGGGTCAGCAGTATTTT.

In its sample, this clonotype was seen a few times. The chain couples TRBV12-3 or TRBV12-4 to TRBJ1-1; D is unclear. The CDR3 has 11 amino acids. The V end lost 6 bases, the J end lost 4 bases, and 6 bases lay between the germline ends. The CDR3 bases are TGTGCCAGCAGCGGGGTCACTGAAGCTTTCTTT. It codes for CASSGVTEAFF.

This clonotype appeared a few times. The V call is TRBV25-1, the J call TRBJ2-2; D gene unclear. Deletions cut 3 bases from V and 6 bases from J, with 14 bases between. Germline lookup yields CDR1 MGHDK and CDR2 SYGVNS. This CDR3 region has 15 residues. The CDR3 sequence: CASSDGGSRAGELFF. CDR3 DNA: TGTGCCAGCAGTGACGGCGGCAGTCGGGCCGGGGAGCTGTTTTTT.

The chain joins TRBV20-1 to TRBJ2-1, with TRBD2 matching over 7 bases. Germline-derived CDR1 and CDR2 are DFQATT and SNEGSKA (reference sequence). CDR3 length: 14 amino acids. V was clipped by 4 bases and J by 3 bases; unmatched bases: 6. The CDR3: CSAKTGGNYNEQFF. CDR3 DNA: TGCAGTGCTAAGACGGGAGGCAACTACAATGAGCAGTTCTTC.

This clonotype was found a few times. The chain has TRBV6-6 and TRBJ2-3; D uncertain. V lost 2 bases to trimming and J lost 3 bases, with 6 bases between them. The CDR3 runs to 13 residues. Germline V gene lookup returns CDR1 MNHNY and CDR2 SVGAGI (reference sequence). CDR3: CASSYRVTDTQYF. Written as DNA, the CDR3 is TGTGCCAGCAGTTACCGGGTGACAGATACGCAGTATTTT.

The chain uses TRBV19 and TRBJ2-1; no clear D. CDR1 is LNHDA and CDR2 is SQIVND in the germline V gene (reference sequence). The CDR3 spans 13 residues. Trimming removed 1 base at V and 6 bases at J, with 7 bases between. CDR3 amino acids: CASSIGVPNEQFF. The CDR3 coding sequence is TGTGCCAGTAGTATAGGTGTTCCCAATGAGCAGTTCTTC.

This chain joins TRBV18 and TRBJ2-1; D is ambiguous. V lost 0 bases and J 3 bases, leaving 6 bases between the germline ends. This CDR3 spans 14 amino acids. CDR1 KGHSH and CDR2 LQKENI come from the germline V gene. As DNA, the CDR3 is TGTGCCAGCTCACCACCGGGCGGCTACAATGAGCAGTTCTTC. Amino acid sequence: CASSPPGGYNEQFF.

The V and J genes are TRBV9 and TRBJ2-3; 9 bases map to TRBD2. The CDR3 contains 16 residues. Germline assignment: CDR1 SGDLS and CDR2 YYNGEE. The V gene end was trimmed by 4 bases and the J gene end by 1 base; junction bases not matched to a gene: 7. The CDR3 loop reads CASSPQRTSGTDTQYF. CDR3 nucleotides: TGTGCCAGCAGCCCACAACGGACTAGCGGCACAGATACGCAGTATTTT.

The chain has TRBV20-1 and TRBJ1-1; weak D call: TRBD1 (5 bases). V gave up 2 bases and J gave up 4 bases, with 14 bases separating them. CDR3 length: 14 amino acids. CDR1 DFQATT and CDR2 SNEGSKA come from the germline V gene (reference sequence). CDR3 residues: CSARNSVGGTEAFF. DNA of the CDR3: TGCAGTGCTAGAAATTCAGTTGGGGGCACTGAAGCTTTCTTT.

This clonotype was seen repeatedly, ten times or more. This sequence joins TRBV2 and TRBJ2-5; no clear D gene. Germline CDR1 SNHLY, CDR2 FYNNEI. V was pared by 6 bases and J by 5 bases, with 10 bases between. The CDR3 runs to 12 residues. The CDR3 DNA reads as TGTGCCAGCAGCGAGCTTCGGGAGACCCAGTACTTC. Its protein product is CASSELRETQYF. Variable domain in full (rest from reference TRBV2 and TRBJ2-5): EPEVTQTPSHQVTQMGQEVILRCVPISNHLYFYWYRQILGQKVEFLVSFYNNEISEKSEIFDDQFSVERPDGSNFTLKIRSTKLEDSAMYFCASSELRETQYFGPGTRLLVL.

In its sample, this clonotype was seen many times. The chain carries TRBV20-1 and TRBJ2-4; 9 bases are shared with TRBD2. The length of the CDR3 is 18 residues. Germline V gene data show CDR1 as DFQATT and CDR2 as SNEGSKA (reference sequence). Losses at the gene ends were 1 base for V and 7 bases for J; bases not matched to a gene: 17. The CDR3 loop reads CSARVRGVAGAFPNIQYF. CDR3 sequence (DNA): TGCAGTGCTAGAGTTAGAGGGGTAGCGGGAGCTTTTCCGAACATTCAGTACTTC.

A remark on this clonotype: Because the CDR3 is missing its conserved closing phenylalanine or tryptophan, this is likely a read error. V gene TRBV7-2 combines with J gene TRBJ2-7, with D maybe TRBD2 (6 bases). Trimming stripped 8 bases from V and 3 bases from J, with 11 bases between. CDR3 size: 12 residues. CDR1 is SGHTA, CDR2 FQGNSA, per germline. The CDR3 here is CASGPGVYEQYS. The CDR3 nucleotides are TGTGCCAGCGGCCCGGGGGTCTACGAGCAGTACTCC.

This clonotype was seen more than once but under ten times. The chain carries TRBV20-1 and TRBJ2-1; D remains ambiguous. The germline V gene encodes CDR1 DFQATT and CDR2 SNEGSKA (reference sequence). The ends were cut back, 0 bases at V and 7 bases at J, with 10 bases in the middle. CDR3 length: 13 amino acids. The CDR3 DNA reads TGCAGTGCTAGAGATCTCCTCGGGAATGAGCAGTTCTTC. This gives the protein CSARDLLGNEQFF.

This CDR3 reads CASSFLKTSGSKQFF. The DNA for the CDR3 is TGTGCCAGCAGCTTTCTAAAGACTAGCGGGAGCAAGCAGTTCTTC. This chain links TRBV7-8 with TRBJ2-1; 12 nucleotides line up with TRBD2. Germline CDR1 and CDR2: SGHVS and FQNEAQ. The CDR3 runs 15 residues. V dropped 3 bases and J dropped 11; count of bases not matched to a gene: 8.

The chain carries TRBV28 and TRBJ1-2; D is unclear. CDR1 and CDR2 (germline): MDHEN, SYDVKM. V lost 8 bases and J lost 7, with 23 bases in between. This CDR3 has 15 residues. CDR3 sequence reads: CASSLAGGRGSGYTF. In nucleotides, the CDR3 is TGTGCCAGCTCCCTAGCGGGTGGGCGGGGTAGTGGCTACACCTTC.

In its sample, this clonotype was seen a few times. V usage is TRBV2 and J usage is TRBJ1-4, with TRBD1 as a possible D gene (5 bases). V lost 3 bases, J lost 8 bases, and 10 bases lay in between. The CDR3 spans 13 residues. Germline V gives CDR1 SNHLY, CDR2 FYNNEI. For the CDR3, the DNA is TGTGCCAGCAGTGACAGGGAAGAGGAAAAACTGTTTTTT. Its protein product is CASSDREEEKLFF.

This clonotype was detected many times. V is TRBV7-8 and J is TRBJ2-3; D is perhaps TRBD2 (6 bases). The CDR3 is made up of 13 amino acids. CDR1 is SGHVS, CDR2 FQNEAQ, per germline. V was shortened by 6 bases and J by 5 bases, with 12 bases between the two germline ends. The CDR3, as DNA: TGTGCCAGCAGGGGGACTGTTCAAGATACGCAGTATTTT. Its translation: CASRGTVQDTQYF.

This clonotype occurred a few times. The chain has TRBV11-2 and TRBJ2-7; D gene ambiguous. This CDR3 comprises 13 residues. The ends were cut back, 1 base at V and 6 bases at J, with 10 bases in the middle. CDR1 is SGHAT, CDR2 FQNNGV, per germline. This CDR3 is CASSLGLGGEQYF. Written as DNA, the CDR3 is TGTGCCAGCAGCTTAGGCTTGGGTGGCGAGCAGTACTTC.

This clonotype was counted ten times or more. This chain joins TRBV4-2 and TRBJ2-5; D gene ambiguous. There are 13 residues in the CDR3. Germline V gene sequence: CDR1 LGHNA, CDR2 YNFKEQ. Trimming shortened V by 0 bases and J by 2 bases, and 4 bases separated the two germline ends. The CDR3 bases are TGTGCCAGCAGCCAAGACAGTCAAGAGACCCAGTACTTC. It encodes CASSQDSQETQYF.

This clonotype was counted only a few times. The V call is TRBV11-1, the J call TRBJ2-5, with 9 bases identical to TRBD2. Per the germline V gene, CDR1 is SGHAT and CDR2 is FQDESV (reference sequence). This CDR3 has 15 residues. The V segment lost 4 bases and the J segment 1 base; nucleotides outside the gene matches: 4. The chain's CDR3 is CASSSGLATQETQYF. CDR3 DNA: TGTGCCAGCAGCTCCGGACTAGCGACCCAAGAGACCCAGTACTTC.

The chain links TRBV6-5 to TRBJ2-4; 7 nucleotides agree with TRBD1. The CDR3 spans 15 residues. Trimming cost V 0 bases and J 8 bases; bases outside gene matches: 7. Germline V gene sequence: CDR1 MNHEY, CDR2 SVGAGI. As DNA, the CDR3 is TGTGCCAGCAGTTACTCACCGACAGGGTTAGACATTCAGTACTTC. Translated: CASSYSPTGLDIQYF.

This clonotype has ten or more counts. The J gene is TRBJ2-7, the V gene TRBV20-1; D not certain. CDR3 size: 13 residues. Germline assignment: CDR1 DFQATT and CDR2 SNEGSKA (reference sequence). With 5 bases removed from V and 5 bases from J, the gap between germline ends came to 16 bases. CDR3 protein: CSAPRPARNEQYF. Written as DNA, the CDR3 is TGCAGTGCTCCCCGCCCGGCCCGAAACGAGCAGTACTTC.

The chain links TRBV29-1 to TRBJ2-3; TRBD2 aligns across 12 bases. Trimming removed 7 bases from V and 6 bases from J; junction bases left unmatched: 5. The CDR3 length is 13 residues. Germline loops: CDR1 SQVTM, CDR2 ANQGSEA. The CDR3: CSGLAGGPDTQYF. The CDR3 region has the DNA TGCAGCGGCCTAGCGGGAGGGCCGGATACGCAGTATTTT.

This clonotype was observed many times. The rearrangement uses TRBV29-1 and TRBJ2-1, with D tentatively TRBD2 (5 bases). The germline CDR1 and CDR2 sequences are SQVTM and ANQGSEA. V shed 2 bases and J shed 3 bases, with 14 bases lying between them. CDR3 length equals 15 residues. The CDR3 spells CSVEIAGGYYNEQFF. The DNA of the CDR3 is TGCAGCGTTGAAATTGCGGGCGGCTACTACAATGAGCAGTTCTTC.

This clonotype showed up just a few times. The rearrangement joins TRBV4-1 to TRBJ2-3; possible D gene TRBD1, 5 bases. The CDR3 runs 14 residues. Per the germline V gene, CDR1 is MGHRA and CDR2 is YSYEKL. With 0 bases removed from V and 9 bases from J, the gap between germline ends came to 13 bases. The CDR3 loop reads CASSQEGQIGTQYF. The DNA of the CDR3 is TGCGCCAGCAGCCAAGAAGGACAAATCGGGACGCAGTATTTT.

The chain has TRBV6-2 or TRBV6-3 and TRBJ2-4; weak D call: TRBD2 (5 bases). Germline CDR1 MNHEY, CDR2 SVGEGT. CDR3 length: 11 residues. The V gene lost 11 bases and the J gene lost 6 bases, with 11 bases spanning the gap. CDR3 amino acids: CASREINIQYF. Here the CDR3 DNA reads TGTGCCTCGAGGGAGATAAACATTCAGTACTTC.

The chain is built from TRBV9 and TRBJ2-3; D gene ambiguous. The CDR3 consists of 13 residues. CDR1 is SGDLS and CDR2 is YYNGEE in the germline V gene. With 2 bases removed from V and 4 bases from J, the gap between germline ends came to 8 bases. The CDR3 protein is CASSVEFADTQYF. CDR3 sequence (DNA): TGTGCCAGCAGCGTTGAGTTTGCAGATACGCAGTATTTT.

This chain uses TRBV12-3 or TRBV12-4 with TRBJ2-2; D may be TRBD1 or TRBD2 (5 bases each). The V end was cut by 6 bases, the J end by 7 bases, with 15 bases between. The CDR3 extends over 14 amino acids. CDR3 loop: CASRPGLFGGELFF. CDR3 DNA: TGTGCCAGCAGGCCGGGGCTATTTGGCGGGGAGCTGTTTTTT.